The 30 T cell receptor beta chains below were found in one sample sequenced in a study of follicular helper T cells after annual influenza vaccination. Assay used: immunoSEQ multiplex PCR; TCRdb lists only in-frame clones, some missing. The repertoire holds roughly 15,000 clones, with less than 85% as singletons. As to time point: 2014-2015 season, 7 days after vaccination. The sequences come from CXCR5+ CD38- circulating T follicular helper cells from blood, collected 7 days after influenza vaccination. Subset reported: circulating Tfh, non-naive CD4+CXCR5+PD-1+ (ICOS+CD38+ or ICOS-CD38-). These receptors were taken from an adult who received the influenza vaccine.

The chain couples TRBV15 to TRBJ2-1; 12 nucleotides align to TRBD2. Germline V gene sequence: CDR1 LNHNV, CDR2 YYDKDF (reference sequence). V shed 3 bases and J 5 bases; nucleotides not matched to a gene: 5. The CDR3 is 16 amino acids. The CDR3 bases are TGTGCCACCAGCAGGAGACTAGCGGGGGTGCACAATGAGCAGTTCTTC. Its protein is CATSRRLAGVHNEQFF.

The sample holds one count of this clone. V and J are TRBV19 and TRBJ1-5; D perhaps matches TRBD1 (5 bases). Trimming took 7 bases from V and 5 from J, leaving 15 bases between them. This CDR3 is built from 14 residues. Germline CDR1 reads LNHDA; CDR2 reads SQIVND (reference sequence). The DNA for the CDR3 is TGTGCCAGTACAAACCCAGGGATCGATCAGCCCCAGCATTTT. Translation: CASTNPGIDQPQHF.

Here the CDR3 DNA reads TGTGCCAGCAGTGAAAAACAAAACTATAATTCACCCCTCCACTTT. It codes for CASSEKQNYNSPLHF. V usage is TRBV6-1 and J usage is TRBJ1-6; D ambiguous. The CDR3 totals 15 residues. The germline V gene has CDR1 MNHNS and CDR2 SASEGT. V lost 2 bases and J lost 3, with 8 bases in between.

V is TRBV6-1 and J is TRBJ2-7; 7 bases map to TRBD1. This CDR3 has 15 residues. V was pared by 5 bases and J by 5 bases, with 12 bases of the junction left unmatched. CDR1 and CDR2 (germline): MNHNS, SASEGT. CDR3: CASSHRGLSVDEQYF. The CDR3 DNA reads TGTGCCAGCAGTCACAGGGGTTTATCGGTGGACGAGCAGTACTTC.

The chain carries TRBV6-1 and TRBJ2-7, with D possibly TRBD2 on 5 matching bases. From germline, CDR1 is MNHNS and CDR2 SASEGT. V shed 6 bases and J shed 5 bases, with 14 bases lying between them. CDR3 length: 13 residues. CDR3 nucleotides: TGTGCCAGCAGCGGGCGGGCGACCCACGAGCAGTACTTC. Translating gives CASSGRATHEQYF.

Only one count was recorded for this clone. The chain combines TRBV28 with TRBJ2-3; D may be TRBD2 (6 bases). This CDR3 has 16 residues. V lost 4 bases to trimming and J lost 5 bases, with 19 bases between them. The germline CDR1 and CDR2 sequences are MDHEN and SYDVKM. CDR3 coding DNA: TGTGCCAGCAGTTCCCCGACTAGTTCCCACCTAGATACGCAGTATTTT. Encoded protein: CASSSPTSSHLDTQYF.

A word on this clone: The same CDR3 can be traced to other DNA sequences in this sample. The rearrangement uses TRBV6-1 and TRBJ2-7; no firm D call. In germline, CDR1 is MNHNS, CDR2 SASEGT. With 4 bases removed from V and 0 bases from J, the gap between germline ends came to 7 bases. This CDR3 spans 13 amino acids. CDR3 protein: CASSARGSYEQYF. CDR3 nucleotide sequence: TGTGCCAGCAGTGCCCGCGGCTCCTACGAGCAGTACTTC.

The chain has TRBV5-1 and TRBJ2-5; possible D gene TRBD2, 6 bases. The CDR3 spans 15 residues. V was clipped by 0 bases and J by 1 base, with 10 bases between them. Germline V gives CDR1 SGHRS, CDR2 YFSETQ. DNA of the CDR3: TGCGCCAGCAGCTTGGTGGCGGGACCCCAAGAGACCCAGTACTTC. Amino acid sequence: CASSLVAGPQETQYF.

As to this clone: Germline and junction disagree at one end, which may indicate a read error. In DNA, the CDR3 is TGTGCCACCAGCAGAGATCAACAGGGAGCCTTCTTC. Its protein is CATSRDQQGAFF. V gene TRBV15 combines with J gene TRBJ1-2, with D maybe TRBD1 (6 bases). The CDR3 totals 12 residues. Per germline, CDR1 LNHNV and CDR2 YYDKDF (reference sequence).

The V call is TRBV4-2, the J call TRBJ1-2; D uncertain. V was cut by 0 bases and J by 0 bases, with 20 bases left in between. Germline lookup yields CDR1 LGHNA and CDR2 YNFKEQ. The CDR3 loop spans 19 amino acids. The CDR3 DNA sequence: TGTGCCAGCAGCCAAGATAGATGGGCCGCATATACAGCTAACTATGGCTACACCTTC. Translation: CASSQDRWAAYTANYGYTF.

The J gene is TRBJ1-4, the V gene TRBV7-9; no definite D call. Deletions cut 2 bases from V and 10 bases from J, with 11 bases between. CDR1 SEHNR and CDR2 FQNEAQ come from the germline V gene (reference sequence). The CDR3 has 13 residues. CDR3 region: CASSLLREGKLFF. In nucleotides, the CDR3 is TGTGCCAGCAGCTTATTAAGGGAGGGAAAACTGTTTTTT.

This clone was counted once. The chain joins TRBV6-5 to TRBJ1-3, with 8 bases that match TRBD1. The ends lost 7 bases at V and 12 bases at J; junction bases unmatched: 14. This CDR3 region has 14 residues. CDR1 and CDR2 (germline): MNHEY, SVGAGI. CDR3 bases: TGTGCCAGCAAAAAGGACAGGGACCTTACCGGCATATATTTT. It specifies CASKKDRDLTGIYF.

The rearrangement links TRBV27 to TRBJ1-4; no reliable D call. The V end lost 5 bases, the J end lost 0 bases, and 7 bases lay between the germline ends. The CDR3 consists of 14 residues. CDR1 and CDR2 from the germline V gene are MNHEY and SMNVEV (reference sequence). This CDR3 reads CASSRQTTNEKLFF. The CDR3 DNA sequence: TGTGCCAGCAGTCGACAAACAACTAATGAAAAACTGTTTTTT.

This clone appeared a single time. The CDR3 DNA reads as TGTGCCAGCAGCCCCGTGGGACAGGGGGCTCATAGGAATGAGCAGTTCTTC. Translated: CASSPVGQGAHRNEQFF. The gene calls are TRBV9 and TRBJ2-1; 12 bases fit TRBD1. V lost 4 bases, J lost 7 bases, and 12 bases stayed unmatched. Germline assignment: CDR1 SGDLS and CDR2 YYNGEE. This CDR3 contains 17 residues.

A few counts support this clone. This rearrangement joins TRBV5-1 to TRBJ1-3; possibly TRBD1 for D (6 bases). The V gene lost 4 bases and the J gene lost 2 bases, with 16 bases spanning the gap. The germline V gene has CDR1 SGHRS and CDR2 YFSETQ. CDR3 length: 16 amino acids. CDR3 region: CASSIATGSTGNTIYF. The CDR3 DNA sequence: TGCGCCAGCAGCATAGCCACAGGGTCAACTGGAAACACCATATATTTT.

The chain recombines TRBV7-9 with TRBJ2-7, with D maybe TRBD1 (6 bases). Germline lookup yields CDR1 SEHNR and CDR2 FQNEAQ (reference sequence). Trimming took off 1 base at V and 4 bases at J, with 14 bases between the two ends. This CDR3 has 15 residues. The CDR3 DNA is TGTGCCAGCAGCTTAGTGACAGGCACATCTTACGAGCAGTACTTC. The encoded protein is CASSLVTGTSYEQYF.

This clone was found once. The rearrangement uses TRBV5-1 and TRBJ2-5; tentatively, D is TRBD1 (6 bases). Germline V gives CDR1 SGHRS, CDR2 YFSETQ. This CDR3 has 15 amino acids. V dropped 4 bases and J dropped 2 bases, with 15 bases sitting between them. Here the CDR3 reads CASSPEGDPQETQYF. In DNA, the CDR3 is TGCGCCAGCAGCCCCGAGGGGGACCCACAAGAGACCCAGTACTTC.

V usage is TRBV6-5 and J usage is TRBJ2-5, with D tentatively TRBD1 (6 bases). Germline assignment: CDR1 MNHEY and CDR2 SVGAGI. The CDR3 sequence is 15 residues long. Trimming took off 0 bases at V and 2 bases at J, with 10 bases between the two ends. The CDR3 DNA reads as TGTGCCAGCAGTTACTCCTGGGACACTCAAGAGACCCAGTACTTC. Translation: CASSYSWDTQETQYF.

This clone has more than one count but fewer than ten. This chain connects TRBV19 to TRBJ1-2; D might be TRBD1 (5 bases). V lost 3 bases to trimming and J lost 4 bases, with 12 bases between them. This CDR3 contains 14 residues. Germline V gene sequence: CDR1 LNHDA, CDR2 SQIVND (reference sequence). The CDR3 nucleotides read TGTGCCAGTAGTATTAATCGACAGTCCTATGGCTACACCTTC. This gives the protein CASSINRQSYGYTF.

V usage is TRBV5-4 and J usage is TRBJ1-1; possibly TRBD1 for D (6 bases). The CDR3 consists of 15 residues. CDR1 is SGHNT, CDR2 YYREEE, per germline (reference sequence). Trimming stripped 1 base from V and 11 bases from J, with 21 bases between. This CDR3 reads CASSLFGGATGEAFF. CDR3 nucleotides: TGTGCCAGCAGCTTGTTTGGGGGCGCCACCGGTGAGGCTTTCTTT.

The V gene is TRBV7-3, the J gene TRBJ1-2; D call uncertain. Trimming stripped 3 bases from V and 6 bases from J, with 17 bases between. Germline lookup yields CDR1 SGHTA and CDR2 FQGTGA. This CDR3 comprises 15 residues. DNA for the CDR3: TGTGCCAGCAGCTTGCAGGTTGCTAGCCCTGATGGCTACACCTTC. Translation gives CASSLQVASPDGYTF. Using reference TRBV7-3 and TRBJ1-2 for the parts outside the CDR3, the full variable domain is GAGVSQTPSNKVTEKGKYVELRCDPISGHTALYWYRQSLGQGPEFLIYFQGTGAADDSGLPNDRFFAVRPEGSVSTLKIQRTERGDSAVYLCASSLQVASPDGYTFGSGTRLTVV.

The CDR3 nucleotides are TGTGCCAGCAGCTCAGTAGCGGGGCAAGAGACCCAGTACTTC. This translates into CASSSVAGQETQYF. The rearrangement uses TRBV7-2 and TRBJ2-5; 8 positions agree with TRBD2. The CDR3 length is 14 residues. Germline assignment: CDR1 SGHTA and CDR2 FQGNSA. J was trimmed by 2 bases and V by 4 bases; bases with no gene match: 3.

The chain is built from TRBV5-6 and TRBJ1-5; a possible D gene is TRBD1 (5 bases). From germline, CDR1 is SGHDT and CDR2 YYEEEE. The V end lost 3 bases, the J end lost 7 bases, and 23 bases lay between the germline ends. The CDR3 is made up of 17 amino acids. The CDR3 sequence is CASSYRQGGKRVQPQHF. CDR3 sequence (DNA): TGTGCCAGCAGCTATCGGCAGGGAGGAAAACGGGTACAGCCCCAGCATTTT. Variable domain in full (rest from reference TRBV5-6 and TRBJ1-5): DAGVTQSPTHLIKTRGQQVTLRCSPKSGHDTVSWYQQALGQGPQFIFQYYEEEERQRGNFPDRFSGHQFPNYSSELNVNALLLGDSALYLCASSYRQGGKRVQPQHFGDGTRLSIL.

The V call is TRBV7-2, the J call TRBJ1-2, with 9 bases lining up with TRBD1. CDR3 length equals 14 residues. Looked up from germline, CDR1 is SGHTA and CDR2 is FQGNSA. V gave up 5 bases and J gave up 4 bases; unmatched junction bases: 5. The CDR3 sequence: CASSVQGALYGYTF. The CDR3 DNA reads as TGTGCCAGCAGCGTACAGGGGGCGCTCTATGGCTACACCTTC.

V and J are TRBV19 and TRBJ1-5; the D is unclear. CDR3 length: 14 residues. Deletions cut 8 bases from V and 5 bases from J, with 16 bases between. Germline V lookup: CDR1 LNHDA, CDR2 SQIVND (reference sequence). CDR3: CASAQSQVDQPQHF. CDR3 in DNA: TGTGCCAGTGCCCAATCTCAGGTCGATCAGCCCCAGCATTTT.

This clone has only a few counts. The rearrangement uses TRBV19 and TRBJ1-2, with 9 bases aligning to TRBD1. In germline, CDR1 is LNHDA, CDR2 SQIVND (reference sequence). CDR3 length: 15 residues. The trim removed 7 bases at V and 1 base at J, leaving 7 bases unmatched. The CDR3 DNA reads TGTGCCAGTACGGACGGGACAGGGCTTAACTATGGCTACACCTTC. Translating it yields CASTDGTGLNYGYTF.

V and J are TRBV5-1 and TRBJ2-1; TRBD2 agrees at 16 bases. Germline CDR1 is SGHRS and CDR2 is YFSETQ. This CDR3 is built from 16 residues. Trimming took 4 bases from V and 7 from J; bases not matched to a gene: 5. CDR3 amino acids: CASSPGLAGGPNEQFF. CDR3 nucleotide sequence: TGCGCCAGCAGCCCGGGACTAGCGGGGGGGCCGAATGAGCAGTTCTTC.

The rearrangement uses TRBV5-6 and TRBJ2-5; a possible D gene is TRBD2 (5 bases). The CDR3 consists of 14 residues. Per the germline V gene, CDR1 is SGHDT and CDR2 is YYEEEE. V shed 3 bases and J shed 4 bases, with 13 bases lying between them. Here the CDR3 reads CASSYGGPRETQYF. The CDR3 DNA is TGTGCCAGCAGCTACGGAGGACCGAGAGAGACCCAGTACTTC.

This chain uses TRBV5-1 with TRBJ2-5; 8 bases are a match to TRBD1. Germline V lookup: CDR1 SGHRS, CDR2 YFSETQ. V lost 0 bases to trimming and J lost 0 bases; unmatched junction nucleotides: 4. This CDR3 comprises 16 residues. The CDR3 bases are TGCGCCAGCAGCTTGGGACAGGGGAACTACCAAGAGACCCAGTACTTC. Translation: CASSLGQGNYQETQYF.

To note about this clone: Compared with germline, one end of the junction differs, possibly owing to a read error. The chain recombines TRBV7-7 with TRBJ2-3, with 12 bases lining up with TRBD2. Germline assignment: CDR1 SSHAT and CDR2 FNYEAQ (reference sequence). The CDR3 totals 15 residues. CDR3 in amino acids: CASSLGPSGRGAQYF. The CDR3 bases are TGTGCTAGCAGCTTAGGTCCTAGCGGGAGGGGTGCGCAGTATTTT.